Below are 17 T cell receptor beta chains sequenced from a single sample in a study of early T cells in non-severe SARS-CoV-2 infection. TCRdb fed the 5' RACE reads into MiXCR, producing one record per CDR3 protein. The sample has 90,000 to 130,000 distinct CDR3 sequences, approximately 12% seen once. Sequenced here: whole blood, sampled at baseline. The receptors were sampled from an adult who was a healthcare worker with PCR-confirmed SARS-CoV-2 infection or an uninfected control (not recorded which).

The chain couples TRBV5-1 to TRBJ1-1; a weak D match, TRBD1 (5 bases). The CDR3 has 15 amino acids. Germline CDR1 reads SGHRS; CDR2 reads YFSETQ. Trimming pared 0 bases from V and 6 bases from J, leaving 15 bases between. The CDR3 nucleotides read TGCGCCAGCAGCTTGGAAGGAGGGGTTGTCTCTGAAGCTTTCTTT. Its translation: CASSLEGGVVSEAFF. Full variable domain (outside the CDR3, taken from reference TRBV5-1 and TRBJ1-1): KAGVTQTPRYLIKTRGQQVTLSCSPISGHRSVSWYQQTPGQGLQFLFEYFSETQRNKGNFPGRFSGRQFSNSRSEMNVSTLELGDSALYLCASSLEGGVVSEAFFGQGTRLTVV.

In DNA form, the CDR3 reads TGTGCCAGCAGTCCTTACGGGCCGGACAGGGGCACCGGGGAGCTGTTTTTT. Residues: CASSPYGPDRGTGELFF. This chain uses TRBV12-3 or TRBV12-4 with TRBJ2-2; 9 positions agree with TRBD1. Losses at the gene ends were 5 bases for V and 4 bases for J; bases not matched to a gene: 11. The CDR3 has 17 residues.

The genes are TRBV9 and TRBJ2-1; 8 bases align to TRBD2. The germline V gene encodes CDR1 SGDLS and CDR2 YYNGEE. J was trimmed by 4 bases and V by 0 bases; bases with no gene match: 6. The CDR3 loop spans 16 amino acids. CDR3 in amino acids: CASSVGTSHRYNEQFF. CDR3 in DNA: TGTGCCAGCAGCGTAGGGACTAGCCATCGGTACAATGAGCAGTTCTTC.

This clonotype was picked up many times. This chain connects TRBV12-3 or TRBV12-4 to TRBJ1-2, with D tentatively TRBD1 (5 bases). The CDR3 spans 15 residues. V was shortened by 5 bases and J by 1 base, with 14 bases between the two germline ends. CDR3 amino acids: CASSPPGGGNYGYTF. CDR3 bases: TGTGCCAGCAGTCCCCCCGGGGGTGGTAACTATGGCTACACCTTC.

This clonotype has a count of ten or more. CDR3 in amino acids: CASSLTGGWTGELFF. The CDR3, as DNA: TGTGCCAGTAGTCTTACAGGGGGCTGGACCGGGGAGCTGTTTTTT. The chain employs TRBV19 and TRBJ2-2; TRBD1 matches at 9 bases. The germline CDR1 and CDR2 sequences are LNHDA and SQIVND (reference sequence). This CDR3 spans 15 amino acids. The junction had 6 bases not matched to a gene; V was cut back by 5 bases and J by 5 bases. The full variable domain, completed using reference TRBV19 and TRBJ2-2, is DGGITQSPKYLFRKEGQNVTLSCEQNLNHDAMYWYRQDPGQGLRLIYYSQIVNDFQKGDIAEGYSVSREKKESFPLTVTSAQKNPTAFYLCASSLTGGWTGELFFGEGSRLTVL.

The chain links TRBV7-9 to TRBJ1-1; TRBD1 might be the D (5 bases). V shed 6 bases and J shed 1 base, with 12 bases lying between them. Per germline, CDR1 SEHNR and CDR2 FQNEAQ (reference sequence). This CDR3 comprises 14 residues. The CDR3 DNA reads as TGTGCCAGCAGTGTACAGGTGGAGAACACTGAAGCTTTCTTT. Its protein is CASSVQVENTEAFF.

The V and J genes are TRBV15 and TRBJ2-5; no reliable D call. The CDR3 runs 12 residues. V shed 0 bases and J shed 7 bases, with 6 bases lying between them. Germline assignment: CDR1 LNHNV and CDR2 YYDKDF (reference sequence). The DNA for the CDR3 is TGTGCCACCAGCAGAGATACCGGGACCCAGTACTTC. It is translated as CATSRDTGTQYF.

In its sample, this clonotype was seen many times. The rearrangement links TRBV20-1 to TRBJ2-3; 10 bases map to TRBD1. The ends lost 6 bases at V and 2 bases at J; junction bases unmatched: 5. The CDR3 contains 14 residues. Germline V gene sequence: CDR1 DFQATT, CDR2 SNEGSKA (reference sequence). The CDR3 loop reads CSALDRGHTDTQYF. DNA for the CDR3: TGCAGTGCCCTCGACAGGGGGCACACAGATACGCAGTATTTT.

There are a few counts of this clonotype. One end of the junction fails to match germline, which may point to a read error. The V call is TRBV20-1, the J call TRBJ2-1; 7 bases align to TRBD2. Germline values: CDR1 DFQATT, CDR2 SNEGSKA (reference sequence). CDR3 length equals 12 residues. CDR3: CSAIRSSGLQVF. The CDR3 nucleotides are TGCAGTGCTATTCGGTCTAGCGGCCTTCAGGTCTTC.

This clonotype was counted only a few times. This rearrangement joins TRBV7-2 to TRBJ1-4; no firm D call. V dropped 5 bases and J dropped 3 bases, with 10 bases sitting between them. The CDR3 is made up of 14 amino acids. Per germline, CDR1 SGHTA and CDR2 FQGNSA. CDR3: CASSPSLANEKLFF. DNA of the CDR3: TGTGCCAGCAGCCCCTCGCTAGCTAATGAAAAACTGTTTTTT.

This clonotype was picked up a small number of times. The V and J genes are TRBV20-1 and TRBJ2-7, with no clear D. Trimming pared 0 bases from V and 0 bases from J, leaving 18 bases between. Germline V CDR1 and CDR2: DFQATT, SNEGSKA (reference sequence). The CDR3 totals 17 residues. CDR3 bases: TGCAGTGCTAGAGATTTATGGTACGGACGGAGCTCCTACGAGCAGTACTTC. It is translated as CSARDLWYGRSSYEQYF.

The CDR3 DNA reads TGTGCCAGCAGCCCTGGGAGGAACACTGAAGCTTTCTTT. Its protein product is CASSPGRNTEAFF. The chain carries TRBV7-3 and TRBJ1-1; D unresolved. The CDR3 is 13 residues long. The germline V and J ends were trimmed by 5 bases and 1 base, with 8 bases remaining between them. From germline, CDR1 is SGHTA and CDR2 FQGTGA.

This clonotype was detected only a few times. V is TRBV24-1 and J is TRBJ2-3; D is ambiguous. Germline V CDR1 and CDR2: KGHDR, SFDVKD. The CDR3 length is 13 residues. V lost 4 bases to trimming and J lost 3 bases, with 7 bases between them. In DNA form, the CDR3 reads TGTGCCACCAGTGACACCGGGACAGATACGCAGTATTTT. As protein: CATSDTGTDTQYF.

This clonotype showed up just a few times. In nucleotides, the CDR3 is TGTGCCAGCTCACCACCGAATTCGAGAGATGAGCAGTTCTTC. Amino acids: CASSPPNSRDEQFF. This rearrangement joins TRBV18 to TRBJ2-1; D gene ambiguous. The germline V and J ends were trimmed by 0 bases and 8 bases, with 11 bases remaining between them. CDR3 size: 14 residues. Per germline, CDR1 KGHSH and CDR2 LQKENI.

This clonotype was recorded a few times. V is TRBV5-1 and J is TRBJ1-1, with 9 positions matching TRBD1. V shed 0 bases and J 4 bases; nucleotides not matched to a gene: 7. The CDR3 is 16 residues long. Germline V gene sequence: CDR1 SGHRS, CDR2 YFSETQ. CDR3 coding DNA: TGCGCCAGCAGCTTGGAGGGGACAGGGATGGGCACTGAAGCTTTCTTT. The encoded protein is CASSLEGTGMGTEAFF.

This clonotype came up a few times. The rearrangement links TRBV11-3 to TRBJ2-1; D not resolved. V lost 3 bases, J lost 4 bases, and 13 bases lay in between. The CDR3 totals 15 residues. Germline CDR1 reads SGHNT; CDR2 reads YENEEA. The CDR3 coding sequence is TGTGCCAGCAGCTTGGGGTCGGCTGGTTACAATGAGCAGTTCTTC. Translation gives CASSLGSAGYNEQFF.

This chain uses TRBV7-9 with TRBJ2-3; D is possibly TRBD2 (6 bases). Per the germline V gene, CDR1 is SEHNR and CDR2 is FQNEAQ (reference sequence). The CDR3 runs 14 residues. V was cut by 1 base and J by 4 bases, with 9 bases left in between. The CDR3 DNA is TGTGCCAGCAGCTTAGGCGGGGAAGCAGATACGCAGTATTTT. Translation: CASSLGGEADTQYF.